A single sample gave rise to the 25 T cell receptor beta chains below, sequenced in a study of blood T cell repertoires in COVID-19. The method was immunoSEQ multiplex PCR; TCRdb's version includes in-frame clones alone and lacks a portion of them. The data contain some 75,000 clones, around 80% of them seen just once; the ten biggest clones take up less than 20%. The specimen was peripheral blood. The source of these receptors is a woman older than 75 with active or convalescent COVID-19.

The CDR3 loop reads CASSARGSNYGYTF. CDR3 DNA sequence: TGTGCCAGCAGCGCCAGGGGCTCCAACTATGGCTACACCTTC. This sequence joins TRBV5-6 and TRBJ1-2; maybe TRBD1 (6 bases). Germline values: CDR1 SGHDT, CDR2 YYEEEE. This CDR3 has 14 amino acids. V was clipped by 4 bases and J by 2 bases, with 12 bases between them.

Of note for this clone: A much more abundant neighbour one base away suggests this may be a read error. The chain is built from TRBV6-5 and TRBJ2-7; TRBD1 agrees at 7 bases. CDR1 is MNHEY and CDR2 is SVGAGI in the germline V gene. This CDR3 is built from 14 residues. Trimming at V came to 5 bases and at J to 0 bases, leaving 4 bases not matched to a gene. The CDR3 spells CASSHRDSSYEQYF. For the CDR3, the DNA is TGTGCCAGCAGTCACCGGGACAGCTCCTACGAGCAGTACTTC.

The V gene is TRBV5-1, the J gene TRBJ1-4; 7 nucleotides align to TRBD1. The V gene end was trimmed by 0 bases and the J gene end by 1 base; junction bases not matched to a gene: 6. The CDR3 consists of 17 residues. Germline V lookup: CDR1 SGHRS, CDR2 YFSETQ. The chain's CDR3 is CASSLDPGGITNEKLFF. Written as DNA, the CDR3 is TGCGCCAGCAGCTTGGATCCAGGGGGGATAACTAATGAAAAACTGTTTTTT.

By share, this clone ranks as medium-sized. V and J are TRBV30 and TRBJ1-1, with D possibly matching TRBD1 (5 bases). The CDR3 sequence is 12 residues long. The germline CDR1 and CDR2 sequences are GTSNPN and SVGIG (reference sequence). The V end was cut by 2 bases, the J end by 7 bases, with 11 bases between. CDR3 protein: CAWSRQRNEAFF. CDR3 sequence (DNA): TGTGCCTGGAGTCGACAGCGCAATGAAGCTTTCTTT.

The V call is TRBV3-1 (or the pseudogene TRBV3-2), the J call TRBJ1-6, with TRBD1 as a possible D gene (6 bases). CDR1 LGHDT and CDR2 YNNKEL come from the germline V gene (reference sequence). This CDR3 is 14 amino acids long. Between the trimmed V and J ends, which lost 4 bases and 10 bases, there was a span of 14 bases. CDR3 loop: CASSPRTAPSPLHF. In DNA form, the CDR3 reads TGTGCCAGCAGCCCCCGGACAGCGCCATCACCCCTCCACTTT.

CDR3 residues: CASGLDRDFFLRGELFF. The CDR3 nucleotides are TGTGCTAGTGGTTTGGACCGGGACTTCTTTTTGCGCGGGGAGCTGTTTTTT. This sequence joins TRBV12-5 and TRBJ2-2; D might be TRBD2 (6 bases). V lost 1 base and J 7 bases, leaving 19 bases between the germline ends. The CDR3 is made up of 17 amino acids. Germline assignment: CDR1 LGHNT and CDR2 FRNRAP.

The chain links TRBV5-1 to TRBJ1-5; D not certain. The CDR3 has 15 residues. Trimming removed 0 bases at V and 10 bases at J, with 17 bases between. Germline-derived CDR1 and CDR2 are SGHRS and YFSETQ. The CDR3 sequence: CASSLAPTAAFPQHF. Written as DNA, the CDR3 is TGCGCCAGCAGCTTGGCGCCGACGGCGGCGTTTCCCCAGCATTTT.

The rearrangement links TRBV29-1 to TRBJ2-7; TRBD2 might be the D (5 bases). The ends were cut back, 5 bases at V and 0 bases at J, with 11 bases in the middle. Germline V gives CDR1 SQVTM, CDR2 ANQGSEA. This CDR3 region has 13 residues. The CDR3 loop reads CSVRAESSYEQYF. The CDR3 DNA follows: TGCAGCGTTCGAGCGGAGAGCTCCTACGAGCAGTACTTC.

The CDR3 sequence: CASSLQSSGGTGELFF. Written as DNA, the CDR3 is TGTGCCAGCAGTTTACAGTCTAGCGGGGGCACCGGGGAGCTGTTTTTT. The chain joins TRBV27 to TRBJ2-2, with TRBD2 matching over 10 bases. V lost 2 bases, J lost 4 bases, and 4 bases stayed unmatched. This CDR3 spans 16 amino acids. The germline CDR1 and CDR2 sequences are MNHEY and SMNVEV (reference sequence).

V is TRBV30 and J is TRBJ1-5, with D maybe TRBD1 (5 bases). V lost 2 bases and J lost 7, with 12 bases in between. The CDR3 consists of 13 residues. Germline CDR1 and CDR2: GTSNPN and SVGIG (reference sequence). Written as DNA, the CDR3 is TGTGCCTGGAGTCTAGGGGCCGAACAGCCCCAGCATTTT. This sequence encodes CAWSLGAEQPQHF.

V usage is TRBV7-2 and J usage is TRBJ2-5, with 10 bases aligning to TRBD2. The CDR3 is 15 residues long. Germline V lookup: CDR1 SGHTA, CDR2 FQGNSA. Germline trimming cut 5 bases from V and 4 bases from J; bases unmatched to any gene: 7. DNA for the CDR3: TGTGCCAGCAGCCCTAGCGGGGGTGCCTCAGAGACCCAGTACTTC. It codes for CASSPSGGASETQYF.

The table lists this clone with a few counts. CDR3 bases: TGCAGCGCCTACGGGACAGGGGATGACGAGCAGTACTTC. Its protein is CSAYGTGDDEQYF. The rearrangement joins TRBV29-1 to TRBJ2-7; 10 positions match TRBD1. Germline loops: CDR1 SQVTM, CDR2 ANQGSEA. This CDR3 is 13 amino acids long. After removal of 7 bases from V and 5 bases from J, the junction contained 8 bases not matched to a gene.

V is TRBV6-5 and J is TRBJ1-1, with 7 bases matching TRBD1. Germline V gives CDR1 MNHEY, CDR2 SVGAGI. V trimming: 5 bases; J trimming: 7 bases; junction bases outside the gene matches: 13. This CDR3 contains 15 residues. CDR3 region: CASSPPGQTKGEAFF. The CDR3 DNA sequence: TGTGCCAGCAGTCCCCCGGGACAGACTAAAGGTGAAGCTTTCTTT.

This clone showed up just once. The chain recombines TRBV30 with TRBJ1-4; weak D call: TRBD1 (5 bases). Trimming took off 2 bases at V and 7 bases at J, with 14 bases between the two ends. Germline-derived CDR1 and CDR2 are GTSNPN and SVGIG (reference sequence). The CDR3 has 14 residues. CDR3 bases: TGTGCCTGGAGTCAAGGGGTAGGAAGTGAAAAACTGTTTTTT. Translated, it gives CAWSQGVGSEKLFF.

The V call is TRBV5-1, the J call TRBJ1-2, with D perhaps TRBD1 (6 bases). Trimming left V 3 bases short and J 4 bases short, with 13 bases between. CDR1 is SGHRS, CDR2 YFSETQ, per germline. The CDR3 length is 14 residues. Written as DNA, the CDR3 is TGCGCCAGCAGCTCCGCCGGGACAAGCTATGGCTACACCTTC. It translates to CASSSAGTSYGYTF.

The J gene is TRBJ2-3, the V gene TRBV5-4, with D perhaps matching TRBD1 (5 bases). Trimming took off 5 bases at V and 2 bases at J, with 15 bases between the two ends. There are 15 residues in the CDR3. Germline CDR1 reads SGHNT; CDR2 reads YYREEE (reference sequence). As DNA, the CDR3 is TGTGCCAGCAGTAGACAGATTTCTGACACAGATACGCAGTATTTT. Its protein product is CASSRQISDTDTQYF.

The rearrangement uses TRBV20-1 and TRBJ2-5; 10 bases align to TRBD2. V was clipped by 3 bases and J by 1 base; unmatched bases: 8. Germline CDR1 and CDR2: DFQATT and SNEGSKA (reference sequence). CDR3 length: 16 amino acids. The CDR3 DNA sequence: TGCAGTGCTAGTAGCGGGGGGTTTGGTGGCCAAGAGACCCAGTACTTC. This gives the protein CSASSGGFGGQETQYF.

A single count supports this clone. J is TRBJ2-7 and V is TRBV29-1; the match to TRBD1 covers 10 bases. From germline, CDR1 is SQVTM and CDR2 ANQGSEA. V shed 5 bases and J 1 base; nucleotides not matched to a gene: 2. The CDR3 consists of 13 residues. For the CDR3, the DNA is TGCAGCGTTCGGACAGGGGGGTCCTACGAGCAGTACTTC. Protein sequence: CSVRTGGSYEQYF.

The rearrangement uses TRBV9 and TRBJ1-4; D unclear. Germline CDR1 is SGDLS and CDR2 is YYNGEE. CDR3 length equals 15 residues. Trimming removed 1 base at V and 1 base at J, with 8 bases between. The CDR3 DNA follows: TGTGCCAGCAGCGTATATGGCAGAACTAATGAAAAACTGTTTTTT. Its translation: CASSVYGRTNEKLFF.

The V gene is TRBV9, the J gene TRBJ2-5, with no clear D. The germline CDR1 and CDR2 sequences are SGDLS and YYNGEE. Trimming pared 0 bases from V and 5 bases from J, leaving 11 bases between. This CDR3 is 14 amino acids long. CDR3 nucleotides: TGTGCCAGCAGCGTAGGAGGTCTATACGAGACCCAGTACTTC. It translates to CASSVGGLYETQYF.

This clone was detected only once. The chain joins TRBV28 to TRBJ2-3; weak D call: TRBD1 (6 bases). Germline V gives CDR1 MDHEN, CDR2 SYDVKM. CDR3 length: 14 residues. V dropped 5 bases and J dropped 3 bases, with 12 bases sitting between them. Written as DNA, the CDR3 is TGTGCCAGCAGTCAAGCAGGGGAAACAGATACGCAGTATTTT. The encoded protein is CASSQAGETDTQYF. Full variable domain (rest looked up from reference TRBV28 and TRBJ2-3): DVKVTQSSRYLVKRTGEKVFLECVQDMDHENMFWYRQDPGLGLRLIYFSYDVKMKEKGDIPEGYSVSREKKERFSLILESASTNQTSMYLCASSQAGETDTQYFGPGTRLTVL.

This rearrangement joins TRBV5-1 to TRBJ2-1; a possible D gene is TRBD2 (6 bases). The V gene lost 2 bases and the J gene lost 4 bases, with 13 bases spanning the gap. Germline V gives CDR1 SGHRS, CDR2 YFSETQ. CDR3 length: 15 amino acids. CDR3 DNA: TGCGCCAGCAGCTTTGGGACTGTGCAATACAATGAGCAGTTCTTC. Translated: CASSFGTVQYNEQFF.

The chain carries TRBV7-2 and TRBJ2-1, with 11 bases that match TRBD2. The CDR3 has 16 amino acids. Germline CDR1 SGHTA, CDR2 FQGNSA. Losses at the gene ends were 5 bases for V and 8 bases for J; bases not matched to a gene: 11. The CDR3 is CASSTSLAGGLDEQFF. CDR3 nucleotides: TGTGCCAGCAGCACCTCTCTAGCGGGGGGACTCGATGAGCAGTTCTTC.

The V call is TRBV7-2, the J call TRBJ2-1, with D maybe TRBD2 (6 bases). Germline V gene lookup returns CDR1 SGHTA and CDR2 FQGNSA. The CDR3 sequence is 15 residues long. Trimming stripped 1 base from V and 5 bases from J, with 12 bases between. This CDR3 reads CASSLGGAAHNEQFF. The CDR3 bases are TGTGCCAGCAGCTTAGGCGGGGCGGCCCACAATGAGCAGTTCTTC.

The rearrangement links TRBV6-2 or TRBV6-3 to TRBJ2-1, with TRBD2 identical over 10 bases. CDR1 and CDR2 from the germline V gene are MNHEY and SVGEGT. This CDR3 region has 21 residues. Trimming removed 2 bases from V and 9 bases from J; junction bases left unmatched: 25. CDR3 amino acids: CASSYRGPSAGGPPQWVEQFF. The CDR3, as DNA: TGTGCCAGCAGTTACAGGGGGCCCTCAGCGGGGGGGCCACCTCAATGGGTTGAGCAGTTCTTC.